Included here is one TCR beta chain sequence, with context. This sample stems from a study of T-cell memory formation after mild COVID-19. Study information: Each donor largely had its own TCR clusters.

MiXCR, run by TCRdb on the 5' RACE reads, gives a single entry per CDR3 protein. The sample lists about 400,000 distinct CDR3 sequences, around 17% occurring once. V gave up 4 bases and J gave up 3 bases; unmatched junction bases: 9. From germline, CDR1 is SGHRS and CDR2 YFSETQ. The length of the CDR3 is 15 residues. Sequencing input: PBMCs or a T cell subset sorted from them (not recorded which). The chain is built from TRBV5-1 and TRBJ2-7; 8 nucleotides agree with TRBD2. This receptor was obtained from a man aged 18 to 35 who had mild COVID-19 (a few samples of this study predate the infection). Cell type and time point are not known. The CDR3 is CASSPGGALDYEQYF. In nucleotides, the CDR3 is TGCGCCAGCAGCCCGGGGGGGGCCCTCGACTACGAGCAGTACTTC.